This T cell receptor (beta chain) stems from a study of blood T cell repertoires in COVID-19. Study-wide context: Sites in the United States, Italy and Spain provided acute and convalescent COVID-19 samples. T cells, B-cell-depleted T cells, or PBMCs provided the cDNA or gDNA that served as material.

The CDR3 totals 16 residues. V lost 4 bases, J lost 4 bases, and 8 bases stayed unmatched. In germline, CDR1 is SGDLS, CDR2 YYNGEE. In the study's own analysis: Nucleated cell number was recorded as an estimate derived from reference gene primer amplification. Assay: immunoSEQ multiplex PCR; the TCRdb copy retains only in-frame clones and omits some. The DNA was the basis for D and trimming; V, J and clone size are from that table. The repertoire has about half a million clones, approximately 85% of them found once; the top ten carry about 3%. This TCR derives from a human donor in a cohort sampled during active COVID-19. The rearrangement links TRBV9 to TRBJ1-2; 12 positions match TRBD1. Sequencing was carried out using peripheral blood. CDR3 sequence: CASSRGQGASGYGYTF. The CDR3 region has the DNA TGTGCCAGCAGCAGGGGACAGGGGGCCTCAGGCTATGGCTACACCTTC.